This T cell receptor (beta chain) derives from a study of T cell repertoires in cytomegalovirus infection. The CDR3 sequence is 14 residues long. The ends were cut back, 3 bases at V and 4 bases at J, with 10 bases in the middle. Germline V gene data show CDR1 as SGHAT and CDR2 as FQNNGV. MiXCR, run by TCRdb on the reads, gives a single entry per CDR3 protein. The sample has 450,000 to 650,000 distinct CDR3 sequences, under 45% seen once. Worth noting for this clonotype: The antigen remains undetermined.

The chain couples TRBV11-2 to TRBJ2-1, with D uncertain. Sample: cultured PBMCs, taken from culture after CMV antigen stimulation. The TCR comes from a human donor in good health (CMV status not recorded). Some clones in this sample may be carry-over from other donors' samples. In DNA form, the CDR3 reads TGTGCCAGCAGCTTTAGTGTAGGGTACAATGAGCAGTTCTTC. This sequence encodes CASSFSVGYNEQFF.